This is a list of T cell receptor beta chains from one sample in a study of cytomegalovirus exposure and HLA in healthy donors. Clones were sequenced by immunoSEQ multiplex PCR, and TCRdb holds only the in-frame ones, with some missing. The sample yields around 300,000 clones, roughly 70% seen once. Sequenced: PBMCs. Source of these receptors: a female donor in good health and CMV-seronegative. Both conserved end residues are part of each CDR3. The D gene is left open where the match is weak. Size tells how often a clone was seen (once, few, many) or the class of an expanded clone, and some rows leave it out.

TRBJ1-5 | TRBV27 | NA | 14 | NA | TGTGCCAGCAGTTTCCGGTCGAGCAATCAGCCCCAGCATTTT | CASSFRSSNQPQHF
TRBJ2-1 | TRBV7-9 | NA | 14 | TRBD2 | TGTGCCAGCAGCTCCTCCGGGACTAGCGGGAGCAAGTTCTTC | CASSSSGTSGSKFF
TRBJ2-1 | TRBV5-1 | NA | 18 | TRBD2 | TGCGCCAGCAGCTCACCCTTGGGGGGGGGAAGGGGATACAATGAGCAGTTCTTC | CASSSPLGGGRGYNEQFF
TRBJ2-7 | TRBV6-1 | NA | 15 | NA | TGTGCCAGCAGCCAAGGACTAAACGAGTACTACGAGCAGTACTTC | CASSQGLNEYYEQYF
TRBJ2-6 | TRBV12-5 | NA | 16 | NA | TGTGCTAGTGGTTTGGTAGTGGCGGCTGGGGCCAACGTCCTGACTTTC | CASGLVVAAGANVLTF
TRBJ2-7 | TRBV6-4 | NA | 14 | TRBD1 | TGTGCCAGCGTCCCCCCGGGACAGCCCTACGAGCAGTACTTC | CASVPPGQPYEQYF
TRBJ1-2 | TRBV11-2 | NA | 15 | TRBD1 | TGTGCCAGCAGGTTGACCGGGACAGGGGGCGACGGCTACACCTTC | CASRLTGTGGDGYTF
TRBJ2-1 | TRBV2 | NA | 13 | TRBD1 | TGTGCCAGCACCGGGACAGTGGCCAATGAGCAGTTCTTC | CASTGTVANEQFF
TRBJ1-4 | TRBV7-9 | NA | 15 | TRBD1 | TGTTCCAGCAGCTCCACAGGGGTTCTTCATGAAAAACTGTTTTTT | CSSSSTGVLHEKLFF
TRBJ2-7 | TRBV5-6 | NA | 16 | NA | TGTGCCAGCAGCTTGACGACAGGACAGCCTAACTACGAGCAGTACTTC | CASSLTTGQPNYEQYF
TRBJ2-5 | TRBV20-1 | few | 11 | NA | TGCAGTGCTATTAGCGTGGAGCCCCAGTACTTC | CSAISVEPQYF
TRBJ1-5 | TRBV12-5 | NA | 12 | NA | TGTGCTAGTGGCGTCGGCAATCAGCCCCAGCATTTT | CASGVGNQPQHF
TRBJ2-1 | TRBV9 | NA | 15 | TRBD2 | TGTGCCAGCACCCCCCGGGGCGGGAGTTCTTATGAGCAGTTCTTC | CASTPRGGSSYEQFF
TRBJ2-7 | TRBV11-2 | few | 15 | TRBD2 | TGTGCCAGCAGCGAAACGGCGGGAGGGCCCAACGAGCAGTACTTC | CASSETAGGPNEQYF
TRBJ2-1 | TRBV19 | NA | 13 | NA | TGTGCCAGTAGAAAACAGGGCCGCAATGAGCAGTTCTTC | CASRKQGRNEQFF
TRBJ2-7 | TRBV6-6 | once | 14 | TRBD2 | TGTGCCAGCACCCTAGCGGAGAGCTCCTACGAGCAGTACTTC | CASTLAESSYEQYF
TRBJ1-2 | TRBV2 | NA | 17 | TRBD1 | TGTGCCAGCAGTGGAGGAGACGGAGGGGGCCCCACATATGGCTACACCTTC | CASSGGDGGGPTYGYTF
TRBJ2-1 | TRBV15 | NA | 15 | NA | TGTGCCACCAGCAGAGATTGGCAGGGATACAATGAGCAGTTCTTC | CATSRDWQGYNEQFF
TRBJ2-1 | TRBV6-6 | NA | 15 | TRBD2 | TGTGCCAGCAGTTACTCCGGGGGGTCCTACAATGAGCAGTTCTTC | CASSYSGGSYNEQFF
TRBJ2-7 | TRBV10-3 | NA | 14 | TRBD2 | TGTGCCATCAGTCGGACTAGCGGGAGTCAAGAGCAGTACTTC | CAISRTSGSQEQYF
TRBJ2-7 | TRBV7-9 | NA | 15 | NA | TGTGCCAGCAGCTTAGAGAGGATTCACACCTACGAGCAGTACTTC | CASSLERIHTYEQYF
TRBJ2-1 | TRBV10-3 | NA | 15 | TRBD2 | TGTGCCATCAGATTAGCGGGAGTAAGAGACAATGAGCAGTTCTTC | CAIRLAGVRDNEQFF
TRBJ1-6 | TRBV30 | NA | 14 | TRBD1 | TGTGCCTGGAGTACAGGGGGCTCTAATTCACCCCTCCACTTT | CAWSTGGSNSPLHF
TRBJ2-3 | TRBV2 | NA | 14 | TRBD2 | TGTGCCACGCCCAATGGGGAGGGTCTAGATACGCAGTATTTT | CATPNGEGLDTQYF
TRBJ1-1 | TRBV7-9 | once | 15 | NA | TGTGCCAGCAGCGTAAGAGGTCGGCGGAACACTGAAGCTTTCTTT | CASSVRGRRNTEAFF
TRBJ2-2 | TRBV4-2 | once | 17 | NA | TGTGCCAGCAGCCGGGATGCGGGTGGGTGGGACACCGGGGAGCTGTTCTTT | CASSRDAGGWDTGELFF
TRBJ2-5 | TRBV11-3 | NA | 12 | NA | TGTGCCAGCAGCTCCGTGCAAGAGACCCAGTACTTC | CASSSVQETQYF
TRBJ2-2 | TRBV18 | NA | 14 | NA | TGTGCCAGCTCACATCCAGGCCCCACCGGGGAGCTGTTTTTT | CASSHPGPTGELFF
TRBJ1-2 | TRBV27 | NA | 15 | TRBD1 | TGTGCCAGCAGTTCCGCCGGGACAGCTAACTATGGCTACACCTTC | CASSSAGTANYGYTF
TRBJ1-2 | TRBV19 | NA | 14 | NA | TGTGCCAGTAGTTACAGGGATGAGTCCTATGGCTACACCTTC | CASSYRDESYGYTF
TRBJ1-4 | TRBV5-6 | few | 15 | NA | TGTGCCAGCAGCCTCGTGACAGCAACTAATGAAAAACTGTTTTTT | CASSLVTATNEKLFF
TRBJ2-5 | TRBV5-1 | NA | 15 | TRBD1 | TGCGCCAGCAGCTTAGGGACAGGGGTCCAAGAGACCCAGTACTTC | CASSLGTGVQETQYF
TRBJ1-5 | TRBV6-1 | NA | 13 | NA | TGTGCCAGCCGTGGGCAGATCAATCAGCCCCAGCATTTT | CASRGQINQPQHF
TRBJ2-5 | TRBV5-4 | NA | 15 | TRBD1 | TGTGCCAGCAGCACCGAGACAGGGAAAGAAGAGACCCAGTACTTC | CASSTETGKEETQYF
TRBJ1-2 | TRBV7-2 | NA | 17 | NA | TGTGCCAGCAGCTTAGGGTCGACAGGCGTAACGAACTATGGCTACACCTTC | CASSLGSTGVTNYGYTF
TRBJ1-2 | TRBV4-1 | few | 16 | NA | TGCGCCAGCAGCCAAGATCCCGTATCCGGCAGGTATGGCTACACCTTC | CASSQDPVSGRYGYTF